This T cell receptor beta chain was sequenced during a study of Ad26.COV2.S vaccination and SARS-CoV-2 variants. The treatment here: approximately 18 received Ad26.COV2.S at low or high dose, single or two shots; a few received placebo; per-sample allocation not given. Sampling took place 63 days after the first vaccine or placebo injection. Donation was by an adult aged 18-55 years who was in Boston. This table comes from immunoSEQ multiplex PCR, and its TCRdb copy is limited to in-frame clones, with some not included. Counted here are hundreds of thousands of clones, about 90% occurring once; the ten biggest clones make up approximately 1.5%. With 4 bases removed from V and 0 bases from J, the gap between germline ends came to 14 bases. Germline CDR1 SGDLS, CDR2 YYNGEE. The CDR3 is made up of 16 amino acids.

This rearrangement joins TRBV9 to TRBJ1-3; D unresolved. This material consisted of peripheral blood, taken in a trial of Ad26.COV2.S vaccine versus placebo. This TCR was recovered from a person between 18 and 65 years old who received the Ad26.COV2.S COVID-19 vaccine or a placebo. The CDR3: CASSPSDSYSGNTIYF. The CDR3 DNA sequence: TGTGCCAGCAGCCCCTCGGACTCCTACTCTGGAAACACCATATATTTT.